The entry that follows covers one TCR beta chain sequence. This sample was taken from a study of blood T cell repertoires in COVID-19. Study as a whole: Both acute and convalescent COVID-19 samples were obtained from the United States, Italy and Spain. The analysed material was cDNA or gDNA that came from T cells, B-cell-depleted T cells, or PBMCs.

Original analysis: Amplifying reference gene primers gave estimates of nucleated cell counts. The protocol was immunoSEQ multiplex PCR, while the TCRdb copy is restricted to in-frame clones and leaves out a portion. V, J and clone size reflect that table, while D and trimming were determined from the DNA. The profile covers 100,000 or so clones, with roughly 92% appearing a single time and approximately 5.4% taken by the ten largest. This receptor was identified in a man aged 50-59 years with active COVID-19. The material sequenced was peripheral blood.

CDR3 nucleotides: TGTGCCAGTAAAGACAGGTCCTCCACAGATACGCAGTATTTT. Its translation is CASKDRSSTDTQYF. The chain carries TRBV19 and TRBJ2-3; D possibly corresponds to TRBD1 (6 bases). This CDR3 is built from 14 residues. Germline V lookup: CDR1 LNHDA, CDR2 SQIVND (reference sequence). V lost 7 bases and J 2 bases, leaving 13 bases between the germline ends.